Listed below are T cell receptor beta chains from one sample, sequenced in a study of blood T cell repertoires in COVID-19. TCRdb's table, derived via immunoSEQ multiplex PCR, lists solely in-frame clones and lacks some. This table holds fewer than 250,000 clones, 84% found once. The sample was PBMCs or T cells enriched from blood (not recorded which). The receptors shown here come from a woman between 40 and 50 years old who had recovered from COVID-19. CDR3s include the opening cysteine and the closing phenylalanine or tryptophan. The D gene is left open where the match is weak. A clone size is listed for some rows: how often the clone was seen (once, few, many), or a class if it is expanded.

abundance	j_gene	d_gene	v_gene	CDR3nt	CDR3aa
many	TRBJ1-4	TRBD1	TRBV20-1	TGCAGTGCTAGTCTCCGGGACAGTAATGAAAAACTGTTTTTT	CSASLRDSNEKLFF
-	TRBJ2-5	TRBD2	TRBV6-5	TGTGCCAGCAGTTACCTAGCGGGAGGGCCTGGGGAGACCCAGTACTTC	CASSYLAGGPGETQYF
-	TRBJ2-1	TRBD2	TRBV18	TGTGCCAGCTCACCAATGCTAGCGGGTTCACTTAATGAGCAGTTCTTC	CASSPMLAGSLNEQFF
-	TRBJ1-2	TRBD1	TRBV7-2	TGTGCCAGCAGCTTCGACAGGGGTGGCTATGGCTACACCTTC	CASSFDRGGYGYTF
-	TRBJ2-7	-	TRBV2	TGTGCCAGCAGTGAAAGGCAGGCCAGCTCCTACGAGCAGTACTTC	CASSERQASSYEQYF
-	TRBJ1-5	-	TRBV11-2	TGTGCCAGCAGCCTGGACAGAAATCAGCCCCAGCATTTT	CASSLDRNQPQHF
-	TRBJ2-4	-	TRBV24-1	TGTGCCACCAGTGATCCCACCCGTGGCCTTCAGTACTTC	CATSDPTRGLQYF
-	TRBJ2-1	TRBD2	TRBV4-1	TGCGCCAGCAGCCAGCACCGACTAGCGGGAGTGTTGCAGTTCTTC	CASSQHRLAGVLQFF
-	TRBJ2-1	-	TRBV7-3	TGTGCCAGCAGCTGGACCCGGGACACCAATGAGCAGTTCTTC	CASSWTRDTNEQFF
-	TRBJ1-1	-	TRBV3-1/TRBV3-2	TGTGCCAGCAGCCAGAGAGACAGGGAAGCTTTCTTT	CASSQRDREAFF
-	TRBJ1-1	-	TRBV24-1	TGTGCCACCAGTGATTCCACAGCCAAAGGCACTGAAGCTTTCTTT	CATSDSTAKGTEAFF
-	TRBJ2-3	-	TRBV6-5	TGTGCCAGCAGTTACCAGGGTTCGGTGGGTTCAGATACGCAGTATTTT	CASSYQGSVGSDTQYF
-	TRBJ2-5	-	TRBV5-8	TGTGCCAGCAGCTTGGACAGGGACACCCAGTACTTC	CASSLDRDTQYF
once	TRBJ1-1	-	TRBV5-1	TGCGCCAGCAGCTTGGGAGCTCAGGCAACTTTCTTT	CASSLGAQATFF
-	TRBJ1-5	TRBD1	TRBV30	TGTGCCTGGAGTTGGACAGGTAGCAATCAGCCCCAGCATTTT	CAWSWTGSNQPQHF
-	TRBJ2-2	TRBD1	TRBV19	TGTGCCAGTAGAGTACAGGGGCGTGGCACCGGGGAGCTGTTTTTT	CASRVQGRGTGELFF
-	TRBJ1-5	-	TRBV2	TGTGCCAGCAGTGGACTTCCGAGGGAGCCCCAGCATTTT	CASSGLPREPQHF
-	TRBJ2-5	-	TRBV9	TGTGCCAGCAATAGCGGTCCTCAAGAGACCCAGTACTTC	CASNSGPQETQYF
-	TRBJ2-1	TRBD2	TRBV19	TGTGCCAGTAGGATACTAGCGGGAGGTGGCAATGAGCAGTTCTTC	CASRILAGGGNEQFF
-	TRBJ2-6	-	TRBV19	TGTGCCAGCAAGGACACGACCTCTGGGGCCAACGTCCTGACTTTC	CASKDTTSGANVLTF
-	TRBJ1-2	TRBD1	TRBV11-2	TGTGCCAGCAGCTTAGAGCGAGACAGGGACTATGGCTACACCTTC	CASSLERDRDYGYTF
-	TRBJ1-2	-	TRBV28	TGTGCCAGCAGTCGCCTCTCAGGGGTGGCTAACTATGGCTACACCTTC	CASSRLSGVANYGYTF
-	TRBJ2-6	-	TRBV10-1	TGCGCCAGCTCAGGAAGTGGGGCCAACGTCCTGACTTTC	CASSGSGANVLTF
-	TRBJ1-2	-	TRBV4-1	TGCGCCAGCAGCCAAGCTCGGACATACTATGGCTACACCTTC	CASSQARTYYGYTF
-	TRBJ1-4	-	TRBV18	TGTGCCAGCTCACCACGTGGCGGCCCCCGTAATGAAAAACTGTTTTTT	CASSPRGGPRNEKLFF
-	TRBJ1-4	TRBD1	TRBV28	TGTGCCAGCAGTTTAGGACAGGGGGAGGCAAAACTGTTTTTT	CASSLGQGEAKLFF
-	TRBJ1-2	-	TRBV12-3/TRBV12-4	TGTGCCAGCAGTTTAACAGGGAGCTATGGCTACACCTTC	CASSLTGSYGYTF
-	TRBJ2-7	-	TRBV15	TGTGCCACCAGCAGTTCAGGGAACGAGCAGTACTTC	CATSSSGNEQYF
-	TRBJ2-5	-	TRBV11-3	TGTGCCAGCAGCTCCCCGTGGGCGAAGGAGACCCAGTACTTC	CASSSPWAKETQYF
-	TRBJ2-7	TRBD1	TRBV18	TGTGCCAGCTCACCGCGACAGGGTACCTACGAGCAGTACTTC	CASSPRQGTYEQYF
-	TRBJ1-1	-	TRBV28	TGTGCCAGCAGCTTAAGGGGGGGCACCACTGAAGCTTTCTTT	CASSLRGGTTEAFF
-	TRBJ2-1	TRBD2	TRBV6-2/TRBV6-3	TGTGCCAGCAGTGGAGCGGGAGCGAACTACAATGAGCAGTTCTTC	CASSGAGANYNEQFF
-	TRBJ1-4	-	TRBV5-1	TGCGCCAGCAGCCCGGAAATCGGAGCAACTAATGAAAAACTGTTTTTT	CASSPEIGATNEKLFF
-	TRBJ1-3	-	TRBV2	TGTGCCAGCAGTGAACAAGGGGCTGGAAACACCATATATTTT	CASSEQGAGNTIYF
-	TRBJ1-6	-	TRBV27	TGTGCCAGCCCTCTGACTCGGGGGAACTATAATTCACCCCTCCACTTT	CASPLTRGNYNSPLHF
-	TRBJ1-6	TRBD1	TRBV4-1	TGCGCCAGCAGCTTGACCGGGACAGCAAATTCACCCCTCCACTTT	CASSLTGTANSPLHF
-	TRBJ2-1	-	TRBV5-8	TGTGCCAGCAGCTGGCAGGGGGGATCCTACAATGAGCAGTTCTTC	CASSWQGGSYNEQFF
-	TRBJ2-2	-	TRBV23-1	TGCGCCACCCCGGGTTCCGGTTTGGCCGGGGAGCTGTTTTTT	CATPGSGLAGELFF
-	TRBJ2-7	TRBD1	TRBV30	TGTGCCTGGAGTAAGGACAGGGGGATCTACGAGCAGTACTTC	CAWSKDRGIYEQYF
-	TRBJ2-6	-	TRBV6-2/TRBV6-3	TGTGCCAGCAGTTTCGACCCCCAGCGTCGGTTTGGCTCTGGGGCCAACGTCCTGACTTTC	CASSFDPQRRFGSGANVLTF
-	TRBJ2-7	TRBD1	TRBV27	TGTGCCAGCAGTTTACGACCGGGACAGGGGGCCCCTTTCTACTACGAGCAGTACTTC	CASSLRPGQGAPFYYEQYF
-	TRBJ1-1	TRBD1	TRBV5-4	TGTGCCAGCAGCCTCACCTCAGGGGGCGAGACTGAAGCTTTCTTT	CASSLTSGGETEAFF
few	TRBJ2-3	TRBD1	TRBV27	TGTGCCAGCAGTTCAAACGACAGGGTCGATACGCAGTATTTT	CASSSNDRVDTQYF
-	TRBJ2-1	-	TRBV7-9	TGTGCCAGTCCCCTTGCGGCTAATGAGCAGTTCTTC	CASPLAANEQFF
many	TRBJ2-1	-	TRBV5-6	TGTGCCAGCAGCTTCCCCGGTGGGGGGAAGGGGAATGAGCAGTTCTTC	CASSFPGGGKGNEQFF
-	TRBJ2-3	TRBD2	TRBV7-2	TGTGCCAGCAGCTACCCCAGCGTCCTAGCGGGAGTATCCGATACGCAGTATTTT	CASSYPSVLAGVSDTQYF
-	TRBJ2-5	TRBD2	TRBV11-2	TGTGCCAGCAGCTTAGATAGCGGGAGGAGGGAAGAGACCCAGTACTTC	CASSLDSGRREETQYF
-	TRBJ2-1	-	TRBV5-1	TGCGCCAGCAGCTTGGGACCCGACGCCGGGGAGCAGTTCTTC	CASSLGPDAGEQFF
-	TRBJ2-2	-	TRBV29-1	TGCAGCGTGAGCTGGGGGGTGGTGGGGGAGCTGTTTTTT	CSVSWGVVGELFF
-	TRBJ1-1	TRBD1	TRBV10-1	TGCGCCAGCAGTCCCGGGACAGGGAACACTGAAGCTTTCTTT	CASSPGTGNTEAFF
-	TRBJ1-5	-	TRBV13	TGTGCCAGCAGCTTAGGCGATCAGCCCCAGCATTTT	CASSLGDQPQHF
-	TRBJ2-2	-	TRBV21-1	TGTGCCAGCAGCAAGTATAGCAGGGGGGAAACCGGGGAGCTGTTTTTT	CASSKYSRGETGELFF
-	TRBJ1-1	-	TRBV11-3	TGTGCCAGCAGCCTTCCATTTGTTGGTAGCAAAGCTTTCTTT	CASSLPFVGSKAFF
-	TRBJ2-1	TRBD1	TRBV10-3	TGTGCCATCAGTGCTGGACAGGGGACCTACAATGAGCAGTTCTTC	CAISAGQGTYNEQFF
-	TRBJ2-5	TRBD1	TRBV27	TGTGCCAGCAGCGGGACAGGGGAAGAGACCCAGTACTTC	CASSGTGEETQYF